The rows below give T cell receptor beta chains drawn from one sample of a study of blood T cell repertoires in COVID-19. The repertoire was sequenced with immunoSEQ multiplex PCR; TCRdb's copy has only in-frame clones and lacks some. The table lists more than 10,000 clones, around 89% of them singletons. Input material: peripheral blood. Source of these receptors: a human donor in a cohort sampled during active COVID-19. CDR3s include the opening cysteine and the closing phenylalanine or tryptophan. A D gene is named only where the DNA matches it firmly. Rows give clone size only sometimes, using once, few, many, or a class for an expanded clone.

TRBJ2-2,TRBV19,.,TRBD2,CASIRTSGGAEGELFF,TGTGCCAGTATCCGGACTAGCGGGGGGGCAGAAGGGGAGCTGTTTTTT
TRBJ2-7,TRBV19,.,.,CASRLPGGEQYF,TGTGCCAGTAGACTCCCCGGGGGTGAGCAGTACTTC
TRBJ2-2,TRBV7-6,.,.,CASSLDQGLYNTGELFF,TGTGCCAGCAGCTTAGATCAGGGGCTCTATAACACCGGGGAGCTGTTTTTT
TRBJ1-2,TRBV6-2/TRBV6-3,.,TRBD1,CASSYPTGGVRYGYTF,TGTGCCAGCAGTTATCCGACAGGGGGCGTCCGCTATGGCTACACCTTC
TRBJ1-1,TRBV21-1,.,.,CASRPTPGEAFF,TGTGCCAGCAGACCCACCCCAGGAGAAGCTTTCTTT
TRBJ2-6,TRBV5-6,.,.,CASSGPGQWGDSGANVLTF,TGTGCCAGCAGCGGCCCGGGACAGTGGGGGGACTCTGGGGCCAACGTCCTGACTTTC
TRBJ2-3,TRBV5-4,.,TRBD1,CASSDRDRTQYF,TGTGCCAGCAGTGACAGGGATCGTACGCAGTATTTT
TRBJ1-1,TRBV12-3/TRBV12-4,.,.,CASSLEGIEAFF,TGTGCCAGCAGTTTAGAGGGGATTGAAGCTTTCTTT
TRBJ1-6,TRBV30,once,.,CAWSVLRGPGSSPLHF,TGTGCCTGGAGTGTACTAAGGGGCCCCGGTAGCTCACCCCTCCACTTT
TRBJ1-6,TRBV6-5,.,.,CASSYTRGGGGSPLHF,TGTGCCAGCAGTTACACTCGGGGAGGGGGGGGTTCACCCCTCCACTTT
TRBJ1-5,TRBV7-8,few,TRBD1,CASSEGQLSYQPQHF,TGTGCCAGCAGCGAGGGACAGTTATCCTATCAGCCCCAGCATTTT
TRBJ1-2,TRBV9,.,TRBD1,CASSAQGENYGYTF,TGTGCCAGCAGCGCACAGGGGGAAAACTATGGCTACACCTTC
TRBJ2-7,TRBV11-2,.,.,CASSGQLGGSYEQYF,TGTGCCAGCAGCGGACAACTAGGGGGCTCCTACGAGCAGTACTTC
TRBJ1-6,TRBV7-6,.,.,CASSQRGGSPLHF,TGTGCCAGCAGCCAAAGGGGGGGTTCACCCCTCCACTTT
TRBJ1-4,TRBV25-1,.,TRBD1,CASSRTGGLNEKLFF,TGTGCCAGCAGCCGAACAGGGGGCTTGAATGAAAAACTGTTTTTT
TRBJ2-1,TRBV3-1/TRBV3-2,.,TRBD2,CASSSPTSGTYNEQFF,TGTGCCAGCAGCTCCCCTACTAGCGGGACCTACAATGAGCAGTTCTTC
TRBJ2-5,TRBV7-3,.,TRBD2,CASSPERGGRETQYF,TGTGCCAGCAGCCCCGAGCGGGGGGGCCGGGAGACCCAGTACTTC
TRBJ1-4,TRBV7-9,.,.,CASSFGGPLNEKLFF,TGTGCCAGCAGCTTTGGCGGTCCCCTTAATGAAAAACTGTTTTTT
TRBJ1-4,TRBV15,few,.,CATRYGGRLTNEKLFF,TGTGCCACCCGTTACGGGGGGAGGCTAACTAATGAAAAACTGTTTTTT
TRBJ2-3,TRBV11-2,.,.,CASGVILSGTDTQYF,TGTGCCAGCGGAGTTATACTCTCTGGCACAGATACGCAGTATTTT
TRBJ2-4,TRBV11-2,.,.,CASSLSLENIQYF,TGTGCCAGCAGCTTGAGCCTCGAAAACATTCAGTACTTC
TRBJ2-1,TRBV25-1,once,.,CASSARYEQFF,TGTGCCAGCAGTGCACGCTACGAGCAGTTCTTC
TRBJ2-2,TRBV7-2,.,.,CASSPLVGANTGELFF,TGTGCCAGCAGCCCCCTGGTGGGAGCGAACACCGGGGAGCTGTTTTTT
TRBJ2-3,TRBV19,.,.,CASSERSGKVDTQYF,TGTGCCAGTAGTGAGAGATCAGGGAAGGTAGATACGCAGTATTTT
TRBJ1-1,TRBV19,few,.,CASSIDLWAGTTEAFF,TGTGCCAGTAGTATAGATCTTTGGGCAGGGACAACAGAAGCTTTCTTT
TRBJ2-1,TRBV5-4,.,.,CASSLKGGGGRIWNEQFF,TGTGCCAGCAGCTTGAAAGGTGGGGGGGGCCGAATATGGAATGAGCAGTTCTTC
TRBJ2-5,TRBV2,.,TRBD2,CASKRRRGETQYF,TGTGCCAGCAAGAGGAGGCGGGGGGAGACCCAGTACTTC
TRBJ2-5,TRBV7-9,.,TRBD2,CASSQGTTEWETQYF,TGTGCCAGCAGCCAAGGGACTACCGAGTGGGAGACCCAGTACTTC
TRBJ2-1,TRBV30,.,TRBD2,CAWSVGRTSGGSYNEQFF,TGTGCCTGGAGTGTTGGAAGGACTAGCGGGGGCTCCTACAATGAGCAGTTCTTC
TRBJ2-5,TRBV9,.,.,CASSVGAELKETQYF,TGTGCCAGCAGCGTAGGGGCTGAGCTGAAAGAGACCCAGTACTTC
TRBJ2-7,TRBV11-2,.,.,CASSSVRTAPYEQYF,TGTGCCAGCAGCTCCGTGAGGACAGCCCCCTACGAGCAGTACTTC
TRBJ1-2,TRBV11-2,.,TRBD1,CAAQGGLGYTF,TGTGCCGCACAAGGGGGCCTTGGCTACACCTTC
TRBJ2-7,TRBV7-9,.,.,CASSTHSYEQYF,TGTGCCAGCAGCACCCACAGCTACGAGCAGTACTTC
TRBJ1-2,TRBV7-9,.,TRBD1,CASARWDRSNYGYTF,TGTGCCAGCGCCCGGTGGGACAGAAGTAACTATGGCTACACCTTC
TRBJ2-7,TRBV15,.,TRBD1,CATSRAGTGGRYEQYF,TGTGCCACCAGCAGAGCCGGGACAGGGGGCCGGTACGAGCAGTACTTC
TRBJ2-7,TRBV11-2,.,TRBD1,CASSRTGRPYEQYF,TGTGCCAGCAGCCGGACAGGGAGGCCCTACGAGCAGTACTTC
TRBJ2-1,TRBV9,.,TRBD2,CASRAGLAGPEQFF,TGTGCCAGCAGGGCGGGACTAGCGGGTCCTGAGCAGTTCTTC
TRBJ1-2,TRBV9,.,.,CASSVSWEVSYGYTF,TGTGCCAGCAGCGTATCTTGGGAGGTATCCTATGGCTACACCTTC
TRBJ1-2,TRBV9,.,TRBD1,CASSVDQGASYGYTF,TGTGCCAGCAGCGTAGACCAGGGGGCGAGCTATGGCTACACCTTC
TRBJ1-2,TRBV28,.,TRBD1,CASSEIQGRYGYTF,TGTGCCAGCAGTGAGATACAGGGGAGATATGGCTACACCTTC
TRBJ1-6,TRBV23-1,once,TRBD1,CASSQSAGTGLESPLHF,TGCGCCAGCAGTCAATCGGCCGGGACAGGGTTGGAGTCACCCCTCCACTTT
TRBJ1-1,TRBV12-5,.,.,CASGLVQYMNTEAFF,TGTGCTAGTGGTTTGGTCCAGTACATGAACACTGAAGCTTTCTTT
TRBJ1-1,TRBV7-2,.,.,CASSLGQNTEAFF,TGTGCCAGCAGCTTAGGACAGAACACTGAAGCTTTCTTT